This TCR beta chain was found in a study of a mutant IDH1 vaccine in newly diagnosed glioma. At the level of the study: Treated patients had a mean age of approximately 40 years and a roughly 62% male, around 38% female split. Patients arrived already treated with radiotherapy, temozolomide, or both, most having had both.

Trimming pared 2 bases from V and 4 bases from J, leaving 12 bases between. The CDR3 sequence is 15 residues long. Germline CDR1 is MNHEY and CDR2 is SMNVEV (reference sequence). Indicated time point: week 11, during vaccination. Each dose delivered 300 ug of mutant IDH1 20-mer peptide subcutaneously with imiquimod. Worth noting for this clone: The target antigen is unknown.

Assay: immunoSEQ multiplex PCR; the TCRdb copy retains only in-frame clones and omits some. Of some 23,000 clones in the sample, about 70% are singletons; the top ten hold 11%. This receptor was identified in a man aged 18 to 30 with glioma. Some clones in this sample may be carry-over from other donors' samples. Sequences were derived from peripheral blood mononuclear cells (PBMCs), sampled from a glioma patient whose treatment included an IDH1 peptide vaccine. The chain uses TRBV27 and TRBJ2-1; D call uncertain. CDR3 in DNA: TGTGCCAGCAGTTTAGGACCCCACATTTACAATGAGCAGTTCTTC. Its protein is CASSLGPHIYNEQFF.